This TCR beta chain originates from a study of cytomegalovirus exposure and HLA in healthy donors (TCRdb year 2017). Some background on the complete study: An earlier analysis of some 500 of the donors reported about 250 Gb of sequence data and roughly 110 million unique TCR beta sequences from about 179 million T cells. An early release covering about 600 HLA-typed donors comprised roughly 300 gigabases of sequencing data and roughly 86 million unique TCR sequences. Of the roughly 400 genotyped donors, less than 90% were placed in the genetic ancestry cluster associated with self-reported Caucasian donors. The study was designed to test whether signatures of past pathogen exposure could be identified by cataloging public T cell receptors. The study used immunosequencing to profile the T cell repertoires of around 600 subjects and linked those repertoires to cytomegalovirus serostatus. Along with the roughly 710-subject first cohort, a separate validation cohort of over 90 different subjects was used. High-throughput TCR immunosequencing, statistical association of individual TCRs with disease status, and machine learning were combined to predict cytomegalovirus infection status. A later analysis re-analyzed previously published TCR beta repertoires from about 730 donors and added high-resolution HLA genotyping to study TCR occurrence patterns. The later analysis used no new phenotypic data to find candidate immune exposures, relying instead on TCR beta sequences and their occurrence across donors. An earlier analysis of approximately 500 of the donors applied high-throughput TCR beta sequencing to assess whether each TCR beta V gene segment acted as functional or pseudogenic. Alongside the repertoire data, information on donor age, sex, ethnicity and CMV serostatus was compiled. A later genetic analysis used genome-wide SNP genotypes for about 60% of the 666 donors, treating that subset as a discovery cohort. All discovery cohort repertoires had been generated on a single sequencing platform. Class I and class II HLA loci were covered by the typing at four-digit resolution. Typing coverage varied by locus: roughly 620-640 donors for A, B, C, DRB1 and DQB1; 522 for DQA1; more than 600 for DPA1; 450 to 480 for DPB1. Several DR-DQ haplotypes were handled as single units for association and clustering, since linkage in the cohort was strong. Among some 410 genotyped donors of the cohort, an average of roughly 240,000 unique TCR beta nucleotide sequences were sequenced per donor, roughly a sixth of them non-productive.

Between the V and J ends, shortened by 4 bases and 2 bases respectively, the junction contains 6 bases. CDR1 and CDR2 are read off the germline V gene as SGDLS and YYNGEE. Including the terminal cysteine and phenylalanine, the CDR3 comprises 13 residues. Only the CDR3 DNA is retained, 39 bases long and in frame from the first base. Library method: the immunoSEQ multiplex PCR assay. The multiplex PCR relied on a mix of 60 forward primers for TCR Vbeta segments and 13 reverse primers for TCR Jbeta segments. A multiplex PCR assay on genomic DNA amplified the CDR3 region of rearranged TCR beta genes. Amplified TCR beta libraries were sequenced as 87-base-pair reads on the Illumina HiSeq System. On the authors' methods: In a later analysis, roughly 80 million unique TCR beta chains were counted across the 690 or so repertoires, and approximately 11 million of these chains were shared by at least two donors. A nearest-neighbor algorithm error-corrected the raw reads and collapsed the reads into unique sequences, merging closely related sequences to remove PCR and sequencing errors. V, D and J gene segments were assigned by aligning CDR3 sequences to IMGT reference sequences. Each retained sequence needed at least a six-nucleotide match to both a V gene segment and a J gene segment. Rearrangements were classified as productive when the CDR3 lacked stop codons and remained in frame with V and J, and all other rearrangements were classified as non-productive. Following IMGT convention, CDR3 was defined as the stretch from the second conserved V-encoded cysteine to the conserved J-encoded phenylalanine. The earlier analysis of some 550 of the donors excluded any sequence lacking an unambiguous match to a single V gene segment. An earlier analysis of a few hundred of the donors classified V segments as functional when productive rearrangements were above 56.7% and as segregating when the standard deviation between donors was above 5%. A statistical classification framework was developed to diagnose cytomegalovirus status using the catalog of TCR beta chain sequences. In a later analysis, V and J genes were assigned by comparing TCR nucleotide sequences against IMGT/GENE-DB human TR gene sequences. In a later analysis, CDR3 sequences and most-parsimonious VDJ recombination scenarios were assigned using the TCRdist pipeline. In a later analysis, each TCR beta chain was defined by its CDR3 amino acid sequence together with its V-gene family, and reads lacking a unique V-gene family were excluded. In a later analysis, fewer than 600 highly shared, low-generation-probability nucleotide sequences were removed to address suspected cross-contamination and a sequencing artifact. In a later analysis, a clonal expansion index was calculated for each public chain from normalized within-repertoire ranks of inferred template counts. A later analysis computed generation probabilities with a VDJ recombination model fitted to out-of-frame rearrangements, and checked the results against IGoR. A later analysis scored TCR-TCR, TCR-HLA and TCR-CMV co-occurrence with hypergeometric tests, applying a repertoire-size bias correction to TCR pairs. False discovery rates were estimated in a later analysis by permuting HLA or CMV assignments 20 times. In a later analysis, co-occurring TCRs were grouped with DBSCAN, and TCRdist sequence similarity was added when clustering was performed within HLA-allele-positive subsets. For co-occurrence clustering, repertoires with fewer than 30,000 or more than 120,000 public chains were excluded, along with five or six repertoires with anomalous nucleotide sharing. TCRdb stores this immuneACCESS table with in-frame sequences only. Part of the clones is absent; in the studies checked, under half of the shortfall reflects unresolved V genes, and no reason is known for the rest. The DNA gave D and trimming, while V, J and clone size come from that table. The sample table records 160,000 or so clones; roughly 80% of these occur just once. Around 1.3% of the sample goes to the ten largest clones.

Broad study findings and their caveats: A further reported finding was that TCR beta sequences accurately predicted the HLA-A and HLA-B alleles for most subjects in the first cohort. When HLA alleles, especially DR and DQ, strongly co-occurred, attributing TCR associations to individual alleles was difficult. According to a later genetic analysis, donors in an Asian-associated ancestry cluster had fewer N-insertions in productive TCRs than the approximately 650-donor mean. Most TCR sequences were seen in very few donors, while some public TCRs were found in many individuals. V-gene and J-gene trimming of TCR beta chains was associated with a missense DCLRE1C variant in a later genetic analysis, and the association was replicated in an independent cohort. Because counts were too low, seventeen rarely observed V segments, including chromosome 9 orphons, were left out of the earlier analysis of 500 to 650 of the donors. An earlier analysis of approximately 590 of the donors showed that most TCR beta V segments appeared in productive rearrangements either about 87% or about 30% of the time, which broadly matched IMGT annotations. Some IMGT-functional V segments, including TRBV6-2 and TRBV6-3, could not be distinguished by the 87-base-pair reads and were therefore excluded. In vitro tests confirmed that a few of the cytomegalovirus-associated TCR beta chains recognize cytomegalovirus antigens. HLA typing was unavailable for some donors at each locus, so association tests used only the typed subset. In a later analysis, HLA-associated TCR beta chains were found to be more clonally expanded and to have lower generation probabilities than equally common non-associated chains. In a later analysis, most CMV-associated TCR beta chains were found to appear HLA-restricted, with HLA associations seemingly driven largely by CMV exposure. Only TCR beta chains were sequenced in this cohort, and the absence of alpha or paired-chain data limited detectable features. A cluster of highly shared sequence variants was judged likely to represent a technical artifact of the sequencing pipeline. Immune exposure information for the cohort was limited to CMV serostatus. A total of around 150 TCR beta chains were listed by the study as associated with cytomegalovirus. Roughly uniform sequencing depth across donors was assumed in presence/absence analyses, although this assumption may not hold. In a later analysis, several top co-occurrence clusters were reported to appear linked to parvovirus B19, influenza, CMV and Epstein-Barr virus. Specific HLA alleles were associated with over 15,000 TCR beta sequences at a false discovery rate of 0.05 in a later analysis. In both the original and validation cohorts, the classifier was reported to diagnose cytomegalovirus status with high specificity and sensitivity. According to a later analysis, TCR association rates differed among HLA loci, with DRB1 alleles showing the most associated TCRs and HLA-C alleles showing the fewest. The authors suggested that the approach could potentially be extended to other disease states and immunological phenotypes. Correlated functional status among segregating V segments might be attributable to linkage disequilibrium, but an unknown experimental factor could not be ruled out.

To note about this clone: Its cognate antigen has yet to be identified. Nothing much larger sits one base from this clone, and base qualities are not available.

In total, about 650 healthy bone marrow donors made up the cohort. All cohort members were sampled while nominally healthy, although unrecorded immune exposures were likely present. The donor tested CMV seropositive and was one of the 289 seropositive cohort members. A peripheral blood sample was provided by each donor, and peripheral blood mononuclear cells were used for TCR beta sequencing. The Qiagen DNeasy Blood Extraction Kit was used to extract genomic DNA from the blood cell samples. What was sequenced was PBMCs. The sequence was obtained from a man aged 50 to 60 in good health and CMV-seropositive. This sequence uses TRBV9 and TRBJ2-2; confidence is insufficient to name the D gene. The nucleotide sequence reads TGTGCCAGCAGCCCTTTCAACACCGGGGAGCTGTTTTTT. This translates into CASSPFNTGELFF.